The 32 T cell receptor beta chains listed next were all sequenced from one sample in a study of cytomegalovirus exposure and HLA in healthy donors. PCR was performed using 60 Vbeta and 13 Jbeta primers. Sequencing used immunoSEQ multiplex PCR; TCRdb keeps in-frame clones, though not all of them. The table shows fewer than 150,000 clones, with roughly three quarters occurring only once. The sample consisted of PBMCs. Receptors were obtained from a woman between 45 and 65 years old in good health and CMV-seronegative.

The CDR3 loop is CASSFARAYTNEKLFF. The DNA of the CDR3 is TGTGCCAGCAGCTTTGCCAGGGCGTATACTAATGAAAAACTGTTTTTT. V gene TRBV7-2 combines with J gene TRBJ1-4, with D possibly matching TRBD1 (5 bases). The germline V gene encodes CDR1 SGHTA and CDR2 FQGNSA. The CDR3 runs 16 residues. V lost 3 bases, J lost 2 bases, and 13 bases lay in between.

This clone was detected a few times. The V and J genes are TRBV7-3 and TRBJ1-1, with a weak D call TRBD1 (5 bases). CDR1 SGHTA and CDR2 FQGTGA come from the germline V gene. The CDR3 has 12 amino acids. V was pared by 11 bases and J by 1 base, with 11 bases between. The DNA of the CDR3 is TGTGCCGGCCCCGGGGGGAACACTGAAGCTTTCTTT. Its protein product is CAGPGGNTEAFF.

The chain joins TRBV6-5 to TRBJ1-5; D is possibly TRBD1 (5 bases). Germline V gene data show CDR1 as MNHEY and CDR2 as SVGAGI. V was cut by 4 bases and J by 5 bases, with 9 bases left in between. The CDR3 has 13 residues. The CDR3 here is CASSLLGDQPQHF. DNA for the CDR3: TGTGCCAGCAGTTTATTAGGGGATCAGCCCCAGCATTTT.

The chain has TRBV6-6 and TRBJ1-5; 9 nucleotides line up with TRBD1. J was trimmed by 0 bases and V by 6 bases; bases with no gene match: 3. The length of the CDR3 is 15 residues. Germline CDR1 reads MNHNY; CDR2 reads SVGAGI (reference sequence). This chain's CDR3 is CASSRDRDSNQPQHF. CDR3 DNA: TGTGCCAGCAGCCGGGACAGGGATAGCAATCAGCCCCAGCATTTT.

The V call is TRBV4-1, the J call TRBJ1-4, with 7 bases lining up with TRBD1. Trimming at V came to 6 bases and at J to 5 bases, leaving 9 bases not matched to a gene. CDR3 size: 15 residues. CDR1 is MGHRA and CDR2 is YSYEKL in the germline V gene. The CDR3 is CASRQPGQKNEKLFF. In DNA form, the CDR3 reads TGCGCCAGCAGACAACCGGGACAGAAAAATGAAAAACTGTTTTTT.

Worth noting for this clone: An end of the junction does not agree with germline; a read error may underlie this. This rearrangement joins TRBV6-6 to TRBJ1-2; D is uncertain. This CDR3 spans 13 amino acids. Germline lookup yields CDR1 MNHNY and CDR2 SVGAGI (reference sequence). CDR3 nucleotides: TGTGCCAGCACTTACAATCGAGCCCTTGACTACACCTTC. Its protein is CASTYNRALDYTF.

The chain recombines TRBV5-8 with TRBJ2-2, with a weak D call TRBD2 (5 bases). Germline V lookup: CDR1 SGHTS, CDR2 YDEGEE. This CDR3 contains 13 residues. The ends were cut back, 10 bases at V and 6 bases at J, with 16 bases in the middle. The CDR3 sequence is CAPPLRAAGELFF. CDR3 bases: TGTGCCCCCCCTTTGAGGGCCGCCGGGGAGCTGTTTTTT.

There are a few counts of this clone. The J gene is TRBJ1-3, the V gene TRBV2; 9 bases map to TRBD1. The CDR3 is made up of 14 amino acids. The germline V gene has CDR1 SNHLY and CDR2 FYNNEI. V lost 5 bases and J lost 4; bases outside the gene matches: 3. Here the CDR3 reads CASSRGQGGNTIYF. The CDR3 coding sequence is TGTGCCAGCAGTCGGGGACAGGGAGGAAACACCATATATTTT.

The CDR3 region is CASSPTTSGVNLHYEQYF. In DNA form, the CDR3 reads TGCGCCAGCAGCCCCACGACTAGCGGGGTAAATCTACACTACGAGCAGTACTTC. The chain recombines TRBV4-1 with TRBJ2-7; TRBD2 matches at 11 bases. Germline V gene data show CDR1 as MGHRA and CDR2 as YSYEKL. V lost 4 bases to trimming and J lost 3 bases; unmatched junction nucleotides: 14. The CDR3 spans 18 residues.

The rearrangement joins TRBV7-3 to TRBJ2-3; D not resolved. The CDR3 covers 14 residues. Germline assignment: CDR1 SGHTA and CDR2 FQGTGA. V was trimmed by 1 base and J by 3 bases, leaving 8 bases between them. The CDR3, as DNA: TGTGCCAGCAGCTTAAATCCCAGGACAGATACGCAGTATTTT. It translates to CASSLNPRTDTQYF.

The chain carries TRBV19 and TRBJ2-5; 9 bases are a match to TRBD1. Looked up from germline, CDR1 is LNHDA and CDR2 is SQIVND (reference sequence). The CDR3 runs to 15 residues. The trim removed 6 bases at V and 5 bases at J, leaving 10 bases unmatched. Written as DNA, the CDR3 is TGTGCCAGTAGCGATCGGACAGGGGTGGTTGAGACCCAGTACTTC. Its protein product is CASSDRTGVVETQYF.

The chain has TRBV6-5 and TRBJ2-7; TRBD1 agrees at 9 bases. Per germline, CDR1 MNHEY and CDR2 SVGAGI. J was trimmed by 0 bases and V by 4 bases; bases with no gene match: 4. The CDR3 totals 15 residues. CDR3 nucleotides: TGTGCCAGCAGTTTCGGACAGGGGCGCTCCTACGAGCAGTACTTC. This sequence encodes CASSFGQGRSYEQYF.

J is TRBJ1-5 and V is TRBV19; 7 bases map to TRBD1. The germline V gene encodes CDR1 LNHDA and CDR2 SQIVND (reference sequence). The CDR3 covers 13 residues. J was trimmed by 2 bases and V by 5 bases; bases with no gene match: 0. The CDR3 DNA is TGTGCCAGTAGTGGGACAGGCAATCAGCCCCAGCATTTT. It yields the protein CASSGTGNQPQHF.

V is TRBV5-1 and J is TRBJ1-1, with D possibly TRBD1 on 5 matching bases. The CDR3 contains 14 residues. Trimming cost V 2 bases and J 3 bases, with 11 bases left between them. CDR1 SGHRS and CDR2 YFSETQ come from the germline V gene. This CDR3 reads CASSLGDYDTEAFF. CDR3 DNA sequence: TGCGCCAGCAGCTTAGGGGATTATGACACTGAAGCTTTCTTT.

The rearrangement links TRBV7-9 to TRBJ2-5; a possible D gene is TRBD2 (6 bases). The V gene lost 11 bases and the J gene lost 5 bases, with 15 bases spanning the gap. The CDR3 is 12 amino acids. CDR1 and CDR2 from the germline V gene are SEHNR and FQNEAQ (reference sequence). DNA of the CDR3: TGTGCCCTCAGAAAGGCGGGGGAGACCCAGTACTTC. This encodes CALRKAGETQYF.

The V and J genes are TRBV19 and TRBJ1-1; 8 bases line up with TRBD1. This CDR3 has 14 amino acids. Germline V gene lookup returns CDR1 LNHDA and CDR2 SQIVND (reference sequence). V was pared by 3 bases and J by 5 bases, with 5 bases of the junction left unmatched. The DNA of the CDR3 is TGTGCCAGTAGTATCGAACAGGGGGGGACTGAAGCTTTCTTT. This translates into CASSIEQGGTEAFF. The full variable domain, rest sourced from reference TRBV19 and TRBJ1-1, is DGGITQSPKYLFRKEGQNVTLSCEQNLNHDAMYWYRQDPGQGLRLIYYSQIVNDFQKGDIAEGYSVSREKKESFPLTVTSAQKNPTAFYLCASSIEQGGTEAFFGQGTRLTVV.

This chain uses TRBV2 with TRBJ1-2; 7 bases align to TRBD1. V trimming: 5 bases; J trimming: 2 bases; junction bases outside the gene matches: 5. CDR1 and CDR2 from the germline V gene are SNHLY and FYNNEI. The CDR3 spans 14 residues. The CDR3 sequence: CASSKGQTNYGYTF. The CDR3 DNA follows: TGTGCCAGCAGTAAGGGACAGACCAACTATGGCTACACCTTC.

This chain joins TRBV5-1 and TRBJ2-5; no clear D. Germline V CDR1 and CDR2: SGHRS, YFSETQ. V lost 0 bases and J 4 bases, leaving 10 bases between the germline ends. The CDR3 sequence is 14 residues long. The chain's CDR3 is CASSLGLVGETQYF. The CDR3 coding sequence is TGCGCCAGCAGCTTGGGTTTAGTTGGAGAGACCCAGTACTTC.

The chain links TRBV29-1 to TRBJ1-4; no definite D call. V shed 6 bases and J shed 0 bases, with 17 bases lying between them. This CDR3 is built from 16 residues. Germline-derived CDR1 and CDR2 are SQVTM and ANQGSEA. The CDR3 coding sequence is TGCAGCGTCGAGGATAGAGGAGTCTCAACTAATGAAAAACTGTTTTTT. It codes for CSVEDRGVSTNEKLFF.

The chain links TRBV5-1 to TRBJ1-1, with TRBD1 identical over 10 bases. The trim removed 3 bases at V and 7 bases at J, leaving 6 bases unmatched. CDR1 is SGHRS, CDR2 YFSETQ, per germline. CDR3 length: 14 residues. The CDR3 nucleotides are TGCGCCAGCAGCTCCCGGGACAGGGGCTTTGAAGCTTTCTTT. Protein product: CASSSRDRGFEAFF.

This clone was recorded a few times. This chain connects TRBV6-5 to TRBJ2-5; D is possibly TRBD1 (6 bases). V was clipped by 7 bases and J by 6 bases, with 21 bases between them. This CDR3 has 15 amino acids. Germline CDR1 is MNHEY and CDR2 is SVGAGI. This chain's CDR3 is CASTNRESRAKTQYF. The CDR3 bases are TGTGCCAGCACTAACAGGGAGAGTCGTGCTAAGACCCAGTACTTC.

The table lists this clone with a count of one. The chain recombines TRBV9 with TRBJ2-7, with a possible D match to TRBD2 (6 bases). Trimming stripped 0 bases from V and 2 bases from J, with 15 bases between. Germline CDR1 is SGDLS and CDR2 is YYNGEE. This CDR3 is 16 amino acids long. DNA of the CDR3: TGTGCCAGCAGCGTAGCTTCGGCGGGGCGCACCTACGAGCAGTACTTC. Translated, it gives CASSVASAGRTYEQYF. The whole variable domain, filled in from reference TRBV9 and TRBJ2-7, reads DSGVTQTPKHLITATGQRVTLRCSPRSGDLSVYWYQQSLDQGLQFLIQYYNGEERAKGNILERFSAQQFPDLHSELNLSSLELGDSALYFCASSVASAGRTYEQYFGPGTRLTVT.

The table lists this clone with a count of one. The chain couples TRBV9 to TRBJ1-5; 7 bases are shared with TRBD1. In germline, CDR1 is SGDLS, CDR2 YYNGEE. This CDR3 has 14 amino acids. Germline trimming cut 3 bases from V and 2 bases from J; bases unmatched to any gene: 2. CDR3 protein: CASSATGGNQPQHF. The CDR3, as DNA: TGTGCCAGCAGCGCAACAGGGGGCAATCAGCCCCAGCATTTT. Combining the CDR3 with reference TRBV9 and TRBJ1-5 gives the whole variable domain DSGVTQTPKHLITATGQRVTLRCSPRSGDLSVYWYQQSLDQGLQFLIQYYNGEERAKGNILERFSAQQFPDLHSELNLSSLELGDSALYFCASSATGGNQPQHFGDGTRLSIL.

The chain uses TRBV5-5 and TRBJ1-1, with 7 bases lining up with TRBD1. The V gene's germline CDR1 is SGHKS and CDR2 YYEKEE (reference sequence). After removal of 4 bases from V and 1 base from J, the junction contained 7 bases not matched to a gene. CDR3 length: 15 amino acids. In DNA, the CDR3 is TGTGCCAGCAGCCCCTCGGGACAGCCGAACACTGAAGCTTTCTTT. It is translated as CASSPSGQPNTEAFF.

The chain combines TRBV5-8 with TRBJ1-5; 7 bases align to TRBD1. V gave up 7 bases and J gave up 4 bases; unmatched junction bases: 11. From germline, CDR1 is SGHTS and CDR2 YDEGEE. This CDR3 contains 15 residues. The CDR3 sequence: CASDQGGPPNQPQHF. DNA for the CDR3: TGTGCCAGCGACCAGGGGGGACCCCCGAATCAGCCCCAGCATTTT.

J is TRBJ1-1 and V is TRBV5-1, with TRBD1 as a possible D gene (6 bases). The ends were cut back, 5 bases at V and 1 base at J, with 18 bases in the middle. The germline CDR1 and CDR2 sequences are SGHRS and YFSETQ. CDR3 length equals 16 residues. DNA for the CDR3: TGCGCCAGCAGGCAGTTGGAGAAGGGACAGAACACTGAAGCTTTCTTT. Its translation: CASRQLEKGQNTEAFF.

This sequence joins TRBV7-3 and TRBJ2-2; a possible D gene is TRBD1 (5 bases). Deletions cut 5 bases from V and 1 base from J, with 8 bases between. Germline assignment: CDR1 SGHTA and CDR2 FQGTGA. CDR3 length equals 14 residues. CDR3 nucleotide sequence: TGTGCCAGCAGCCCAGGACAGAACACCGGGGAGCTGTTTTTT. This sequence encodes CASSPGQNTGELFF.

The chain combines TRBV7-2 with TRBJ1-5; no clear D gene. Deletions cut 4 bases from V and 5 bases from J, with 9 bases between. The CDR3 runs 13 residues. Looked up from germline, CDR1 is SGHTA and CDR2 is FQGNSA. In DNA, the CDR3 is TGTGCCAGCAGCTCTAGATGGGATCAGCCCCAGCATTTT. It codes for CASSSRWDQPQHF.

The gene calls are TRBV28 and TRBJ1-2; tentatively, D is TRBD1 (6 bases). This CDR3 is built from 14 residues. From germline, CDR1 is MDHEN and CDR2 SYDVKM. V lost 3 bases to trimming and J lost 7 bases, with 15 bases between them. The CDR3 region is CASSFPVQGPGYTF. CDR3 bases: TGTGCCAGCAGTTTTCCAGTCCAGGGGCCTGGCTACACCTTC.

The genes are TRBV6-5 and TRBJ1-3; no reliable D call. Germline lookup yields CDR1 MNHEY and CDR2 SVGAGI. V dropped 4 bases and J dropped 1 base, with 8 bases sitting between them. CDR3 length: 14 residues. The CDR3 coding sequence is TGTGCCAGCAGTTCCATTGAGTCTGGAAACACCATATATTTT. Translating it yields CASSSIESGNTIYF.

J is TRBJ2-5 and V is TRBV7-8; 9 nucleotides agree with TRBD1. The V and J ends lost 1 base and 14 bases, in that order; junction bases with no gene match: 11. The CDR3 consists of 14 residues. Germline V CDR1 and CDR2: SGHVS, FQNEAQ. In DNA form, the CDR3 reads TGTGCCAGCAGCTTAGAGAAGCTAAGACAGGGGGAATACTTC. Amino acid sequence: CASSLEKLRQGEYF.

V gene TRBV6-5 combines with J gene TRBJ2-6; 8 nucleotides agree with TRBD1. The ends lost 5 bases at V and 4 bases at J; junction bases unmatched: 4. From germline, CDR1 is MNHEY and CDR2 SVGAGI. The CDR3 has 15 amino acids. The CDR3 loop is CASSGRGRGANVLTF. For the CDR3, the DNA is TGTGCCAGCAGTGGCAGGGGGCGAGGGGCCAACGTCCTGACTTTC.